The clone carrying this T cell receptor (beta chain) was found once. As processed by the authors: Estimation of nucleated cell counts was performed using reference gene primer amplification. Profiled with immunoSEQ multiplex PCR; TCRdb holds only in-frame clones, not every one. V and J calls and clone size are those listed in that table; D and trimming were worked out from the DNA. The sample lists tens of thousands of clones, around four fifths seen once, with 35% to 45% in the top ten. This entry belongs to a study of blood T cell repertoires in COVID-19. Study-wide background: The United States, Italy and Spain were the sources of the acute and convalescent COVID-19 samples. Sample material is recorded as cDNA or gDNA derived from T cells, B-cell-depleted T cells, or PBMCs.

Germline values: CDR1 SGHNT, CDR2 YYREEE (reference sequence). V lost 1 base and J lost 5, with 13 bases in between. This CDR3 has 15 residues. The V call is TRBV5-4, the J call TRBJ2-1, with TRBD2 as a possible D gene (5 bases). The origin of this receptor is a woman of 80 years or more with active or convalescent COVID-19. Source material: peripheral blood. In DNA, the CDR3 is TGTGCCAGCAGCTTGTCGATTACCGGGGACAATGAGCAGTTCTTC. It specifies CASSLSITGDNEQFF.